A single sample gave rise to the 16 T cell receptor beta chains below, sequenced in a study of blood T cell repertoires in COVID-19. Profiled with immunoSEQ multiplex PCR; TCRdb holds only in-frame clones, not every one. The sample consists of some 300,000 clones, around 90% of them appearing once. Sequenced material: peripheral blood. These receptor sequences come from a woman in her 50s with COVID-19, enrolled during active disease.

The J gene is TRBJ2-1, the V gene TRBV18; D possibly corresponds to TRBD1 (6 bases). The germline V and J ends were trimmed by 3 bases and 7 bases, with 10 bases remaining between them. Germline values: CDR1 KGHSH, CDR2 LQKENI. This CDR3 region has 13 residues. In DNA form, the CDR3 reads TGTGCCAGCTCACCTAAGGGGGTGAATGAGCAGTTCTTC. It yields the protein CASSPKGVNEQFF.

The V gene is TRBV7-9, the J gene TRBJ1-1, with 10 bases fitting TRBD1. V gave up 1 base and J gave up 5 bases; unmatched junction bases: 7. Germline CDR1 reads SEHNR; CDR2 reads FQNEAQ (reference sequence). CDR3 size: 16 residues. CDR3 coding DNA: TGTGCCAGCAGCTTAGGCCGGGACAGGGGCCGGACTGAAGCTTTCTTT. Its protein is CASSLGRDRGRTEAFF. Complete variable domain (other parts from reference TRBV7-9 and TRBJ1-1): DTGVSQNPRHKITKRGQNVTFRCDPISEHNRLYWYRQTLGQGPEFLTYFQNEAQLEKSRLLSDRFSAERPKGSFSTLEIQRTEQGDSAMYLCASSLGRDRGRTEAFFGQGTRLTVV.

As regards this clone: This specimen includes other DNA sequences encoding the same CDR3. The chain employs TRBV12-3 or TRBV12-4 and TRBJ1-1, with D possibly matching TRBD1 (5 bases). V shed 6 bases and J shed 4 bases, with 12 bases lying between them. The CDR3 has 13 residues. This CDR3 reads CASSRDSGTEAFF. The CDR3 DNA is TGTGCCAGCAGCCGGGACTCGGGCACTGAAGCTTTCTTT.

The chain couples TRBV7-3 to TRBJ1-3, with D maybe TRBD1 (6 bases). Trimming removed 5 bases from V and 4 bases from J, with 18 bases in between. The CDR3 has 16 amino acids. Per germline, CDR1 SGHTA and CDR2 FQGTGA. The CDR3 DNA is TGTGCCAGCAGCCCCCGACCCCGGACAGACGGAAACACCATATATTTT. Translating gives CASSPRPRTDGNTIYF.

The V call is TRBV19, the J call TRBJ1-6; the D is unclear. Germline CDR1 LNHDA, CDR2 SQIVND (reference sequence). Trimming pared 4 bases from V and 9 bases from J, leaving 16 bases between. The CDR3 length is 15 residues. The CDR3 protein is CASSKTNRISSPLHF. The CDR3 nucleotides read TGTGCCAGTAGTAAGACAAACCGTATCAGTTCACCCCTCCACTTT.

This rearrangement joins TRBV7-8 to TRBJ1-1, with D possibly matching TRBD1 (5 bases). Trimming took off 5 bases at V and 4 bases at J, with 14 bases between the two ends. Germline lookup yields CDR1 SGHVS and CDR2 FQNEAQ. The CDR3 runs to 14 residues. As DNA, the CDR3 is TGTGCCAGCAGCCCCCGGGAGGGGAGCACTGAAGCTTTCTTT. Translated: CASSPREGSTEAFF.

This clone was recorded only once. The V and J genes are TRBV24-1 and TRBJ1-5; the D gene is possibly TRBD1 (5 bases). Germline-derived CDR1 and CDR2 are KGHDR and SFDVKD. V lost 8 bases and J 7 bases, leaving 14 bases between the germline ends. The CDR3 is made up of 13 amino acids. The CDR3 loop is CATTAGYGQPQHF. CDR3 coding DNA: TGTGCCACCACGGCAGGGTACGGACAGCCCCAGCATTTT.

The chain carries TRBV27 and TRBJ2-5; the D gene is possibly TRBD2 (6 bases). V shed 3 bases and J shed 4 bases, with 21 bases lying between them. The CDR3 runs 17 residues. Germline CDR1 reads MNHEY; CDR2 reads SMNVEV (reference sequence). The CDR3 DNA reads as TGTGCCAGCAGTTTGATTGTAGCTAGCGTGTTCGGAGAGACCCAGTACTTC. It is translated as CASSLIVASVFGETQYF.

This clone was seen once. The chain links TRBV19 to TRBJ1-1, with 7 bases matching TRBD1. The CDR3 is 14 residues long. V shed 6 bases, J shed 5 bases, and the junction held 9 bases outside the gene matches. The germline V gene encodes CDR1 LNHDA and CDR2 SQIVND (reference sequence). CDR3 sequence reads: CASRYLGQSTEAFF. CDR3 DNA sequence: TGTGCCAGTAGATATCTGGGACAGAGTACTGAAGCTTTCTTT.

The V call is TRBV7-7, the J call TRBJ2-5; tentative D call: TRBD1 (6 bases). The germline V gene encodes CDR1 SSHAT and CDR2 FNYEAQ (reference sequence). The CDR3 consists of 15 residues. Between the trimmed V and J ends, which lost 3 bases and 4 bases, there was a span of 15 bases. The CDR3 loop reads CASSFGQGYLETQYF. In nucleotides, the CDR3 is TGTGCCAGCAGCTTCGGGCAGGGGTACTTAGAGACCCAGTACTTC. Looking up the rest from reference TRBV7-7 and TRBJ2-5 gives the full variable domain: GAGVSQSPRYKVTKRGQDVTLRCDPISSHATLYWYQQALGQGPEFLTYFNYEAQPDKSGLPSDRFSAERPEGSISTLTIQRTEQRDSAMYRCASSFGQGYLETQYFGPGTRLLVL.

The chain joins TRBV10-1 to TRBJ2-1; 12 positions match TRBD2. Trimming at V came to 3 bases and at J to 4 bases, leaving 4 bases not matched to a gene. The CDR3 runs 16 residues. The germline V gene encodes CDR1 WNHNN and CDR2 SYGVQD (reference sequence). CDR3 coding DNA: TGCGCCAGCAGTGATTCCCTAGCGGGAGGGTACAATGAGCAGTTCTTC. Protein product: CASSDSLAGGYNEQFF.

As to this clone: At one of its ends the junction is not consistent with the germline gene, which may arise from a read error. The chain combines TRBV19 with TRBJ1-1, with a tentative D call TRBD1 (5 bases). This CDR3 has 14 residues. In germline, CDR1 is LNHDA, CDR2 SQIVND (reference sequence). CDR3 sequence (DNA): TGTGCCAGTCGTATGGGGGGGGGTAACACTGAAGCTTTCTTT. It is translated as CASRMGGGNTEAFF. The variable domain in full, with the rest retrieved from reference TRBV19 and TRBJ1-1, is DGGITQSPKYLFRKEGQNVTLSCEQNLNHDAMYWYRQDPGQGLRLIYYSQIVNDFQKGDIAEGYSVSREKKESFPLTVTSAQKNPTAFYLCASRMGGGNTEAFFGQGTRLTVV.

CDR3 protein: CATSRDRLVWPGNTYEQYF. Written as DNA, the CDR3 is TGTGCCACCAGCAGAGATCGACTGGTTTGGCCAGGGAACACTTACGAGCAGTACTTC. This chain connects TRBV15 to TRBJ2-7; a weak D match, TRBD1 (5 bases). V lost 0 bases and J 4 bases, leaving 25 bases between the germline ends. The length of the CDR3 is 19 residues. Germline V gene data show CDR1 as LNHNV and CDR2 as YYDKDF (reference sequence).

This CDR3 reads CAWSPQKFYEQYF. CDR3 nucleotides: TGTGCCTGGAGCCCACAGAAGTTCTACGAGCAGTACTTC. This sequence joins TRBV30 and TRBJ2-7, with D unresolved. Deletions cut 3 bases from V and 3 bases from J, with 12 bases between. CDR1 and CDR2 from the germline V gene are GTSNPN and SVGIG (reference sequence). The CDR3 contains 13 residues.

The rearrangement uses TRBV2 and TRBJ1-1; D is uncertain. Germline assignment: CDR1 SNHLY and CDR2 FYNNEI. The CDR3 is made up of 15 amino acids. Trimming pared 3 bases from V and 0 bases from J, leaving 11 bases between. CDR3 amino acids: CASSERRSMNTEAFF. CDR3 DNA sequence: TGTGCCAGCAGTGAGAGGAGGAGCATGAACACTGAAGCTTTCTTT.

The chain links TRBV11-3 to TRBJ2-7; 7 nucleotides match TRBD1. The CDR3 has 15 amino acids. V lost 2 bases, J lost 7 bases, and 11 bases stayed unmatched. The germline gives CDR1 SGHNT, CDR2 YENEEA. The CDR3 DNA sequence: TGTGCCAGCAGCTTACCACCAGACAGGGATCGGGAGCAGTACTTC. It specifies CASSLPPDRDREQYF.